This T cell receptor beta chain was recorded in a study of identical twins. Study-wide results and limits: Conclusions were drawn cross-sectionally by statistical analysis, without following the same donors. Out-of-frame alpha sequences shared between twins exhibited an excess of low generation probability. In cord blood, abundant beta clonotypes had fewer insertions; memory showed no trend.

Germline V gene data show CDR1 as SGHRS and CDR2 as YFSETQ. This CDR3 is 14 amino acids long. V was trimmed by 7 bases and J by 3 bases, leaving 14 bases between them. Only a few counts were recorded for this clonotype. Antigen unknown. From the 5' RACE reads, TCRdb called clonotypes with MiXCR, one entry per CDR3 protein. The sample shows 350,000 to 500,000 distinct CDR3 sequences, roughly 20% of them seen only once. In every case, the donor was a healthy Caucasian. The sample was naive T cells sorted from blood. J is TRBJ2-1 and V is TRBV5-1; no firm D call. This receptor was identified in a man aged 50-60 years in good health. The CDR3 sequence: CASFRFPDYNEQFF. The CDR3 DNA reads TGCGCCAGCTTCCGCTTCCCAGACTACAATGAGCAGTTCTTC.